Listed here are 26 T cell receptor beta chains from one sample, sequenced in a study of glioma-infiltrating T cells after dendritic cell vaccination. The protocol was immunoSEQ multiplex PCR, while the TCRdb copy is restricted to in-frame clones and leaves out a portion. The repertoire consists of about 64,000 clones, with 82% occurring once and the leading ten covering over 9%. The source material was blood, sampled before dendritic cell vaccination. These receptors were collected from a human donor with glioblastoma.

This clone was seen a single time. This rearrangement joins TRBV7-2 to TRBJ2-7; possible D gene TRBD2, 6 bases. This CDR3 has 14 amino acids. Trimming shortened V by 2 bases and J by 2 bases, and 10 bases separated the two germline ends. Germline V gene sequence: CDR1 SGHTA, CDR2 FQGNSA. The chain's CDR3 is CASSLRAGTYEQYF. Here the CDR3 DNA reads TGTGCCAGCAGCTTAAGGGCGGGGACCTACGAGCAGTACTTC.

This clone was recorded a few times. CDR3 loop: CASNRDITGELFF. The CDR3 region has the DNA TGTGCCAGCAACCGGGACATCACCGGGGAGCTGTTTTTT. V is TRBV6-6 and J is TRBJ2-2; TRBD1 might be the D (6 bases). In germline, CDR1 is MNHNY, CDR2 SVGAGI (reference sequence). V dropped 7 bases and J dropped 4 bases, with 10 bases sitting between them. The CDR3 length is 13 residues.

The chain combines TRBV11-2 with TRBJ1-5; 9 nucleotides match TRBD1. V shed 1 base, J shed 4 bases, and the junction held 2 bases outside the gene matches. CDR1 is SGHAT, CDR2 FQNNGV, per germline. There are 15 residues in the CDR3. CDR3 coding DNA: TGTGCCAGCAGCTTAGGTGGGACAGGGAATCAGCCCCAGCATTTT. Protein: CASSLGGTGNQPQHF.

J is TRBJ1-5 and V is TRBV30, with D maybe TRBD1 (5 bases). There are 13 residues in the CDR3. CDR1 is GTSNPN and CDR2 is SVGIG in the germline V gene (reference sequence). Deletions cut 0 bases from V and 5 bases from J, with 8 bases between. The CDR3 bases are TGTGCCTGGAGTGTACCGGGGGATCAGCCCCAGCATTTT. The encoded protein is CAWSVPGDQPQHF.

The V and J genes are TRBV25-1 and TRBJ2-5; D not certain. CDR3 size: 12 residues. Germline assignment: CDR1 MGHDK and CDR2 SYGVNS. V lost 7 bases and J lost 2, with 8 bases in between. The CDR3 DNA reads TGTGCCAGCATTGGAGATCAAGAGACCCAGTACTTC. It encodes CASIGDQETQYF.

This chain joins TRBV5-1 and TRBJ2-5; possibly TRBD2 for D (7 bases). V lost 3 bases to trimming and J lost 4 bases, with 10 bases between them. This CDR3 is 13 amino acids long. CDR1 SGHRS and CDR2 YFSETQ come from the germline V gene. The CDR3 DNA reads as TGCGCCAGCAGCTGGGGGGGCGGAGAGACCCAGTACTTC. It yields the protein CASSWGGGETQYF.

The chain employs TRBV9 and TRBJ1-1; 8 bases align to TRBD1. CDR3 length equals 14 residues. J gave up 3 bases and V 4 bases, and 5 bases lay outside the gene matches. Germline V gene data show CDR1 as SGDLS and CDR2 as YYNGEE. CDR3 DNA sequence: TGTGCCAGCAGCTTCAGGGGGCCAGACACTGAAGCTTTCTTT. This gives the protein CASSFRGPDTEAFF.

The chain recombines TRBV9 with TRBJ1-2; 9 bases map to TRBD1. Trimming removed 4 bases from V and 7 bases from J; junction bases left unmatched: 11. There are 15 residues in the CDR3. Per germline, CDR1 SGDLS and CDR2 YYNGEE. CDR3 DNA: TGTGCCAGCAGCCCGAGGACAGGGGCAGGGGTTGGCTACACCTTC. This codes for CASSPRTGAGVGYTF.

On this clone: Compared with germline, one end of the junction differs, possibly owing to a read error. This chain joins TRBV29-1 and TRBJ2-1; the D is unclear. Per the germline V gene, CDR1 is SQVTM and CDR2 is ANQGSEA. The CDR3 is 15 amino acids. In DNA, the CDR3 is TGCAGCGTTATACTCCGACATGCCTCCCACAATGAGCAGTTCTTC. Amino acid sequence: CSVILRHASHNEQFF.

A single count supports this clone. The chain employs TRBV28 and TRBJ1-5; D uncertain. CDR1 MDHEN and CDR2 SYDVKM come from the germline V gene. This CDR3 contains 13 residues. V was clipped by 3 bases and J by 5 bases, with 8 bases between them. CDR3 in DNA: TGTGCCAGCAGTTTTAGCAGCCATCAGCCCCAGCATTTT. Amino acids: CASSFSSHQPQHF.

The chain carries TRBV29-1 and TRBJ2-2; the match to TRBD1 covers 8 bases. The V segment lost 3 bases and the J segment 5 bases; nucleotides outside the gene matches: 5. The CDR3 spans 14 residues. Germline lookup yields CDR1 SQVTM and CDR2 ANQGSEA. CDR3 amino acids: CSVDGQGKTGELFF. The CDR3 bases are TGCAGCGTTGATGGACAGGGAAAAACCGGGGAGCTGTTTTTT.

Concerning this clone: Other nucleotide sequences in the sample specify the same CDR3. The chain uses TRBV5-1 and TRBJ1-2, with D hard to call. The germline V and J ends were trimmed by 0 bases and 2 bases, with 11 bases remaining between them. The CDR3 runs 15 residues. Germline values: CDR1 SGHRS, CDR2 YFSETQ. Written as DNA, the CDR3 is TGCGCCAGCAGCTTGGAGGAGGGCCCGAACTATGGCTACACCTTC. Residues: CASSLEEGPNYGYTF.

The chain links TRBV2 to TRBJ1-5; 8 nucleotides line up with TRBD1. The V gene end was trimmed by 6 bases and the J gene end by 7 bases; junction bases not matched to a gene: 2. This CDR3 has 12 residues. Per the germline V gene, CDR1 is SNHLY and CDR2 is FYNNEI. CDR3 sequence (DNA): TGTGCCAGCAGCGCAGGGGGCCAGCCCCAGCATTTT. The encoded protein is CASSAGGQPQHF.

CDR3 bases: TGTGCCAGCAGCTCGCAAAGGACTAGCGGGGGGGCAACGCAGTATTTT. Protein sequence: CASSSQRTSGGATQYF. The chain is built from TRBV7-6 and TRBJ2-3; 15 positions agree with TRBD2. Trimming took 4 bases from V and 9 from J; bases not matched to a gene: 8. The germline V gene has CDR1 SGHVS and CDR2 FNYEAQ. The CDR3 runs 16 residues. The variable domain in full, with the rest retrieved from reference TRBV7-6 and TRBJ2-3, is GAGVSQSPRYKVTKRGQDVALRCDPISGHVSLYWYRQALGQGPEFLTYFNYEAQQDKSGLPNDRFSAERPEGSISTLTIQRTEQRDSAMYRCASSSQRTSGGATQYFGPGTRLTVL.

There are a few counts of this clone. This chain joins TRBV28 and TRBJ1-2, with D perhaps matching TRBD1 (6 bases). V was shortened by 7 bases and J by 6 bases, with 9 bases between the two germline ends. Germline V gene lookup returns CDR1 MDHEN and CDR2 SYDVKM. This CDR3 is built from 11 residues. The CDR3 DNA is TGTGCCAGCACCGACAGGAATGGCTACACCTTC. Translation gives CASTDRNGYTF.

This chain links TRBV7-6 with TRBJ1-4; D not resolved. The CDR3 consists of 16 residues. The ends were cut back, 3 bases at V and 5 bases at J, with 16 bases in the middle. Germline V gene sequence: CDR1 SGHVS, CDR2 FNYEAQ. The CDR3 loop reads CASSFRSPTSNEKLFF. As DNA, the CDR3 is TGTGCCAGCAGCTTTCGCTCACCCACATCCAATGAAAAACTGTTTTTT.

The rearrangement uses TRBV6-4 and TRBJ2-2, with D unresolved. Germline assignment: CDR1 MRHNA and CDR2 SNTAGT. Trimming left V 6 bases short and J 4 bases short, with 6 bases between. This CDR3 region has 12 residues. CDR3 protein: CASSPLTGELFF. CDR3 in DNA: TGTGCCAGCAGCCCACTCACCGGGGAGCTGTTTTTT.

This chain joins TRBV6-1 and TRBJ1-2; D might be TRBD1 (6 bases). Trimming took 8 bases from V and 2 from J, leaving 9 bases between them. Germline CDR1 MNHNS, CDR2 SASEGT. The CDR3 covers 12 residues. The CDR3 is CASDGTNYGYTF. The CDR3 bases are TGTGCCAGCGACGGGACAAACTATGGCTACACCTTC.

The genes are TRBV5-4 and TRBJ1-2, with TRBD1 matching over 8 bases. The CDR3 runs 14 residues. With V trimmed by 4 bases and J by 0 bases, 2 bases remained unmatched. The germline CDR1 and CDR2 sequences are SGHNT and YYREEE (reference sequence). The CDR3 DNA follows: TGTGCCAGCAGCACGGACAGGGCTAACTATGGCTACACCTTC. Its translation is CASSTDRANYGYTF.

This clone showed up just once. This chain uses TRBV5-6 with TRBJ2-2, with TRBD2 as a possible D gene (5 bases). The germline CDR1 and CDR2 sequences are SGHDT and YYEEEE. There are 15 residues in the CDR3. The V and J ends lost 0 bases and 2 bases respectively, with 8 bases between them. CDR3 residues: CASSLDRENTGELFF. The CDR3 region has the DNA TGTGCCAGCAGCTTGGATCGGGAAAACACCGGGGAGCTGTTTTTT.

This clone was recorded only once. The chain employs TRBV5-1 and TRBJ1-5; 7 bases line up with TRBD1. V lost 4 bases and J lost 4; bases outside the gene matches: 8. The length of the CDR3 is 15 residues. Germline V gene lookup returns CDR1 SGHRS and CDR2 YFSETQ. CDR3 sequence: CASSRQGGRNQPQHF. The CDR3 bases are TGCGCCAGCAGCCGACAGGGTGGAAGGAATCAGCCCCAGCATTTT. The full variable domain, with the rest looked up from reference TRBV5-1 and TRBJ1-5, is KAGVTQTPRYLIKTRGQQVTLSCSPISGHRSVSWYQQTPGQGLQFLFEYFSETQRNKGNFPGRFSGRQFSNSRSEMNVSTLELGDSALYLCASSRQGGRNQPQHFGDGTRLSIL.

This chain connects TRBV7-6 to TRBJ2-5; TRBD1 agrees at 8 bases. The J call is in doubt because the DNA end fits TRBJ2-7 better. The CDR3 covers 15 residues. Germline CDR1 and CDR2: SGHVS and FNYEAQ. CDR3 bases: TGTGCCAGCAGCTTAGCGGGGGGACAGGCCTACGAGCAGTACTTC. Translation: CASSLAGGQAYEQYF.

The chain uses TRBV10-3 and TRBJ2-7, with D possibly being TRBD2 (6 bases). Germline loops: CDR1 ENHRY, CDR2 SYGVKD. The CDR3 length is 15 residues. Deletions cut 0 bases from V and 3 bases from J, with 12 bases between. CDR3 DNA: TGTGCCATCAGTGAGTCGGGGGGAGGCATCTACGAGCAGTACTTC. This translates into CAISESGGGIYEQYF.

This rearrangement joins TRBV6-6 to TRBJ1-5, with a tentative D call TRBD1 (6 bases). The CDR3 consists of 12 residues. V was shortened by 0 bases and J by 11 bases, with 8 bases between the two germline ends. Germline V CDR1 and CDR2: MNHNY, SVGAGI (reference sequence). The CDR3 loop is CASSYSGDTQHF. The CDR3, as DNA: TGTGCCAGCAGTTACTCGGGGGACACCCAGCATTTT.

This clone was detected once. The genes are TRBV13 and TRBJ2-7, with D hard to call. Trimming left V 5 bases short and J 3 bases short, with 17 bases between. Germline V gene sequence: CDR1 PRHDT, CDR2 FYEKMQ (reference sequence). The CDR3 consists of 15 residues. The DNA for the CDR3 is TGTGCCAGCAGCACGCGCAGTGGCGGTCACTACGAGCAGTACTTC. Translated: CASSTRSGGHYEQYF.

The chain links TRBV6-1 to TRBJ1-2; maybe TRBD1 (6 bases). The V end was cut by 2 bases, the J end by 7 bases, with 14 bases between. The germline gives CDR1 MNHNS, CDR2 SASEGT. The CDR3 extends over 14 amino acids. CDR3 nucleotide sequence: TGTGCCAGCAGTGAATCGAAGGGGGTCAGTGGCTACACCTTC. The encoded protein is CASSESKGVSGYTF.